What follows are 3 T cell receptor beta chains derived from one specimen sequenced in a study of regulatory T cells in long-lasting Graves disease. Arm-PCR of CDR3 regions and iRepertoire HTBI primers were the basis on which TCR beta libraries were built. Via MiXCR, TCRdb re-called the multiplex PCR reads, giving one row per CDR3 protein. The sample has some 370,000 distinct CDR3 sequences, around 20% seen once. Time point indicated: persistent/refractory GD, antithyroid drugs over 5 years with positive TRAb. Preparation of the TCR library used RNA extracted from PBMCs. The sequencing used peripheral blood mononuclear cells (PBMCs), collected when the disease was refractory, from a patient treated with antithyroid drugs. The source is a female donor with Graves disease.

This clonotype turned up a few times. The chain carries TRBV30 and TRBJ1-5; D possibly corresponds to TRBD1 (6 bases). The CDR3 length is 16 residues. Germline V gene lookup returns CDR1 GTSNPN and CDR2 SVGIG (reference sequence). Trimming took 2 bases from V and 2 from J, leaving 16 bases between them. The CDR3 sequence is CAWSSGTISGNQPQHF. The CDR3 DNA is TGTGCCTGGAGTAGTGGGACAATCTCCGGCAATCAGCCCCAGCATTTT. Full variable domain (missing parts from reference TRBV30 and TRBJ1-5): SQTIHQWPATLVQPVGSPLSLECTVEGTSNPNLYWYRQAAGRGLQLLFYSVGIGQISSEVPQNLSASRPQDRQFILSSKKLLLSDSGFYLCAWSSGTISGNQPQHFGDGTRLSIL.

This chain's CDR3 is CSAQDRGRETQYF. DNA for the CDR3: TGCAGTGCTCAGGACAGGGGCCGAGAGACCCAGTACTTC. This rearrangement joins TRBV20-1 to TRBJ2-5; 9 bases are a match to TRBD1. Germline values: CDR1 DFQATT, CDR2 SNEGSKA (reference sequence). The length of the CDR3 is 13 residues. Trimming cost V 5 bases and J 4 bases; bases outside gene matches: 5.

Notes on this clonotype: Since a much larger clone is just one base distant, this may be a read error. The gene calls are TRBV5-1 and TRBJ2-7; TRBD1 might be the D (5 bases). The ends were cut back, 3 bases at V and 3 bases at J, with 10 bases in the middle. CDR1 is SGHRS, CDR2 YFSETQ, per germline. The CDR3 consists of 13 residues. CDR3 DNA: TGCGCCAGCAGCTATGGGGCGGACTACGAGCAGTACTTC. As protein: CASSYGADYEQYF.